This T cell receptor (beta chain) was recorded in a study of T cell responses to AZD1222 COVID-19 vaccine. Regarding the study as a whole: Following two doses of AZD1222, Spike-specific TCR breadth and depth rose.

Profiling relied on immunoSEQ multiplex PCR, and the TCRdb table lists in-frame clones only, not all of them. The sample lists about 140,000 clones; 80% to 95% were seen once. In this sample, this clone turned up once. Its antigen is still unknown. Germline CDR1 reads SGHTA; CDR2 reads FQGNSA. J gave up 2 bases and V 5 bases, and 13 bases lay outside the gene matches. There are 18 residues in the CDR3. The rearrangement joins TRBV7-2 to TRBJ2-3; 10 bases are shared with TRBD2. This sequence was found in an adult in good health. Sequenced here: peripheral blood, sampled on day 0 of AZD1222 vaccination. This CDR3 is CASSPRPLAGENTDTQYF. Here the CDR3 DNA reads TGTGCCAGCAGCCCACGCCCCCTAGCGGGAGAGAACACAGATACGCAGTATTTT.